This T cell receptor beta chain emerged from a study of T cell changes during pregnancy in multiple sclerosis. Germline V gives CDR1 SGHAT, CDR2 FQNNGV. The CDR3 sequence is 12 residues long. V shed 4 bases and J shed 7 bases, with 8 bases lying between them. Libraries were prepared by immunoSEQ multiplex PCR; TCRdb keeps only in-frame clonotypes and omits some of them. The sample consists of tens of thousands of clones, over 90% of them appearing once. This sample comprised CD8+ T cells from peripheral blood mononuclear cells, obtained in the third trimester of pregnancy. The sequence was obtained from a female donor with multiple sclerosis, enrolled in a pregnancy study. The gene calls are TRBV11-2 and TRBJ2-1; no firm D call. The CDR3 DNA reads as TGTGCCAGCAGCTCCCTCAGTAATGAGCAGTTCTTC. This encodes CASSSLSNEQFF.